A single sample is the source of the 19 T cell receptor beta chains below, sequenced in a study of OX40 agonist ivuxolimab in advanced cancers. Sequenced by immunoSEQ multiplex PCR; TCRdb stores in-frame clones only, minus some. Found here are about 52,000 clones, 85% to 95% of them singletons; the top ten hold approximately 23%. This material consisted of CD4+ or CD8+ T cells sorted from blood, taken in a trial of the OX40 agonist ivuxolimab. These receptors originate from an adult with an advanced solid tumor such as melanoma, head and neck, liver or kidney cancer.

The rearrangement uses TRBV6-6 and TRBJ2-7, with TRBD1 identical over 8 bases. This CDR3 comprises 14 residues. Germline assignment: CDR1 MNHNY and CDR2 SVGAGI (reference sequence). Trimming took 2 bases from V and 4 from J; bases not matched to a gene: 4. The CDR3 loop is CASSYGGQAYEQYF. The CDR3 DNA is TGTGCCAGCAGTTACGGGGGACAGGCTTACGAGCAGTACTTC.

The V call is TRBV4-3, the J call TRBJ2-1, with 13 bases identical to TRBD2. The CDR3 length is 19 residues. The J segment lost 5 bases and the V segment lost 0 bases, leaving 10 bases of the junction unmatched. Germline V lookup: CDR1 LGHNA, CDR2 YSLEER. DNA for the CDR3: TGCGCCAGCAGCCAAGAGAGGGCCCCGGGACTAGCGGGAAACAATGAGCAGTTCTTC. Its protein is CASSQERAPGLAGNNEQFF.

V usage is TRBV28 and J usage is TRBJ2-2; no firm D call. CDR1 is MDHEN, CDR2 SYDVKM, per germline. V lost 5 bases and J lost 7, with 8 bases in between. This CDR3 has 12 residues. The CDR3 loop reads CASSVAVGELFF. CDR3 in DNA: TGTGCCAGCAGTGTCGCCGTCGGGGAGCTGTTTTTT.

This clone showed up just once. The rearrangement links TRBV28 to TRBJ1-5, with D possibly matching TRBD1 (5 bases). The CDR3 has 14 residues. Trimming left V 3 bases short and J 3 bases short, with 9 bases between. Germline-derived CDR1 and CDR2 are MDHEN and SYDVKM. CDR3 region: CASSLGGANQPQHF. The CDR3, as DNA: TGTGCCAGCAGTTTGGGAGGGGCCAATCAGCCCCAGCATTTT.

The chain combines TRBV4-1 with TRBJ2-2; perhaps TRBD2 as D (6 bases). The CDR3 is made up of 17 amino acids. In germline, CDR1 is MGHRA, CDR2 YSYEKL. V was pared by 3 bases and J by 5 bases, with 19 bases between. The DNA of the CDR3 is TGCGCCAGCAGCCACCCACCACCGGGAGTTTTAACCGGGGAGCTGTTTTTT. This translates into CASSHPPPGVLTGELFF.

The gene calls are TRBV13 and TRBJ1-6, with D perhaps TRBD1 (5 bases). CDR1 is PRHDT and CDR2 is FYEKMQ in the germline V gene (reference sequence). Trimming took 3 bases from V and 9 from J, leaving 12 bases between them. This CDR3 has 14 residues. The chain's CDR3 is CASSFRRESSPLHF. CDR3 DNA sequence: TGTGCCAGCAGCTTCCGCAGGGAGAGTTCACCCCTCCACTTT.

CDR3 sequence reads: CASSQPGLAGGYQETQYF. The CDR3 region has the DNA TGTGCCAGCAGTCAACCGGGACTAGCGGGAGGCTATCAAGAGACCCAGTACTTC. V and J are TRBV9 and TRBJ2-5; 15 nucleotides line up with TRBD2. The CDR3 is made up of 18 amino acids. V lost 5 bases, J lost 2 bases, and 10 bases stayed unmatched. The germline V gene has CDR1 SGDLS and CDR2 YYNGEE.

This chain uses TRBV10-1 with TRBJ2-5, with no clear D. The germline V and J ends were trimmed by 8 bases and 6 bases, with 7 bases remaining between them. The CDR3 sequence is 10 residues long. Germline CDR1 reads WNHNN; CDR2 reads SYGVQD (reference sequence). CDR3 sequence: CASHGKTQYF. The CDR3 nucleotides are TGCGCCAGCCACGGCAAGACCCAGTACTTC.

The chain combines TRBV5-6 with TRBJ1-2, with a weak D call TRBD1 (5 bases). Deletions cut 0 bases from V and 5 bases from J, with 14 bases between. This CDR3 has 15 residues. In germline, CDR1 is SGHDT, CDR2 YYEEEE. DNA of the CDR3: TGTGCCAGCAGCTTGGAGTCGAGGGGATCGTATGGCTACACCTTC. Amino acids: CASSLESRGSYGYTF.

V and J are TRBV7-9 and TRBJ2-7, with 9 bases fitting TRBD2. This CDR3 has 17 amino acids. The germline gives CDR1 SEHNR, CDR2 FQNEAQ (reference sequence). The trim removed 5 bases at V and 5 bases at J, leaving 16 bases unmatched. CDR3 sequence reads: CASSLTGPASGTHEQYF. The CDR3, as DNA: TGTGCCAGCAGCCTAACAGGGCCGGCTAGCGGGACTCACGAGCAGTACTTC.

This clone is a singleton in its sample. The gene calls are TRBV4-1 and TRBJ2-7, with D possibly TRBD1 on 6 matching bases. Germline CDR1 is MGHRA and CDR2 is YSYEKL. V was cut by 4 bases and J by 4 bases, with 11 bases left in between. The CDR3 runs to 13 residues. This chain's CDR3 is CASSRIGGYEQYF. The CDR3 nucleotides are TGCGCCAGCAGCCGGATAGGGGGTTACGAGCAGTACTTC.

This rearrangement joins TRBV11-1 to TRBJ2-1, with 7 bases fitting TRBD1. Germline CDR1 SGHAT, CDR2 FQDESV (reference sequence). The J segment lost 0 bases and the V segment lost 5 bases, leaving 1 base of the junction unmatched. The CDR3 contains 14 residues. This CDR3 is CASSRDSSYNEQFF. CDR3 nucleotides: TGTGCCAGCAGCCGGGACAGCTCCTACAATGAGCAGTTCTTC. Based on the CDR3 plus reference TRBV11-1 and TRBJ2-1, the full variable domain is EAEVAQSPRYKITEKSQAVAFWCDPISGHATLYWYRQILGQGPELLVQFQDESVVDDSQLPKDRFSAERLKGVDSTLKIQPAELGDSAMYLCASSRDSSYNEQFFGPGTRLTVL.

The gene calls are TRBV9 and TRBJ2-2; D is ambiguous. Trimming took off 0 bases at V and 4 bases at J, with 13 bases between the two ends. The CDR3 has 16 residues. Germline loops: CDR1 SGDLS, CDR2 YYNGEE. The CDR3 region has the DNA TGTGCCAGCAGCGTAGCTTCCAGCTGGATCACCGGGGAGCTGTTTTTT. Translation gives CASSVASSWITGELFF.

The chain employs TRBV9 and TRBJ2-7; D is ambiguous. V gave up 0 bases and J gave up 6 bases, with 16 bases separating them. Germline V gene data show CDR1 as SGDLS and CDR2 as YYNGEE. The CDR3 consists of 15 residues. CDR3 residues: CASSVDPLTSGEQYF. As DNA, the CDR3 is TGTGCCAGCAGCGTAGACCCTCTAACGAGTGGCGAGCAGTACTTC.

The chain joins TRBV19 to TRBJ2-7; 9 bases map to TRBD2. The V segment lost 5 bases and the J segment 2 bases; nucleotides outside the gene matches: 13. The CDR3 spans 17 residues. Germline CDR1 and CDR2: LNHDA and SQIVND (reference sequence). The CDR3, as DNA: TGTGCCAGTAGTCCGCGGAGTAGCGGGAGATGGGCCTACGAGCAGTACTTC. Translation gives CASSPRSSGRWAYEQYF.

This clone was seen only once. The rearrangement uses TRBV2 and TRBJ2-5, with TRBD2 identical over 9 bases. The junction had 0 bases not matched to a gene; V was cut back by 4 bases and J by 0 bases. The CDR3 runs 14 residues. Germline assignment: CDR1 SNHLY and CDR2 FYNNEI. DNA for the CDR3: TGTGCCAGCAGTGGACTAGCGGACCAAGAGACCCAGTACTTC. Its protein is CASSGLADQETQYF.

This rearrangement joins TRBV29-1 to TRBJ2-2; the match to TRBD2 covers 9 bases. J gave up 3 bases and V 8 bases, and 10 bases lay outside the gene matches. This CDR3 region has 15 residues. The germline V gene has CDR1 SQVTM and CDR2 ANQGSEA. This chain's CDR3 is CSIYSGRVDTGELFF. CDR3 sequence (DNA): TGCAGCATATATAGCGGGAGAGTAGACACCGGGGAGCTGTTTTTT.

V usage is TRBV28 and J usage is TRBJ1-2; 9 nucleotides match TRBD1. CDR3 length: 14 amino acids. The germline V gene encodes CDR1 MDHEN and CDR2 SYDVKM. Trimming cost V 7 bases and J 5 bases; bases outside gene matches: 8. The CDR3 nucleotides read TGTGCCAGCACTTCTGGACAGGGGCGATATGGCTACACCTTC. Protein product: CASTSGQGRYGYTF.

The chain uses TRBV2 and TRBJ2-1; 7 positions match TRBD1. The trim removed 8 bases at V and 5 bases at J, leaving 6 bases unmatched. The CDR3 is 13 residues long. Germline CDR1 and CDR2: SNHLY and FYNNEI. The CDR3 reads CASGTERDNEQFF. The CDR3 nucleotides read TGTGCCAGCGGGACAGAGAGGGACAATGAGCAGTTCTTC.